These T cell receptor beta chains were read from a single sample in a study of cytomegalovirus exposure and HLA in healthy donors. Clones were sequenced by immunoSEQ multiplex PCR, and TCRdb holds only the in-frame ones, with some missing. The sample has around 94,000 clones, more than 60% seen once. The sequencing sample was made of PBMCs. These TCRs come from a man between 25 and 39 years old in good health and CMV-seronegative. CDR3s include the opening cysteine and the closing phenylalanine or tryptophan. Fields, in order: V gene, J gene, CDR3 length, CDR3 protein.

V gene: TRBV15; J gene: TRBJ1-5; CDR3 length: 16; CDR3 protein: CATSRDSEGLDQPQHF
V gene: TRBV5-1; J gene: TRBJ2-2; CDR3 length: 15; CDR3 protein: CASSLAAGGTGELFF
V gene: TRBV6-5; J gene: TRBJ2-7; CDR3 length: 14; CDR3 protein: CASSYLGQGYEQYF
V gene: TRBV5-1; J gene: TRBJ1-2; CDR3 length: 13; CDR3 protein: CASSSGVNYGYTF
V gene: TRBV29-1; J gene: TRBJ1-2; CDR3 length: 14; CDR3 protein: CSVSGHSGDYGYTF
V gene: TRBV7-2; J gene: TRBJ1-6; CDR3 length: 16; CDR3 protein: CASSLKPATGTVSLHF
V gene: TRBV10-1; J gene: TRBJ2-7; CDR3 length: 14; CDR3 protein: CASGPGTGSYEQYF
V gene: TRBV5-1; J gene: TRBJ2-7; CDR3 length: 15; CDR3 protein: CASSEVRASSYEQYF
V gene: TRBV13; J gene: TRBJ2-1; CDR3 length: 15; CDR3 protein: CASSLASGYYNEQFF
V gene: TRBV18; J gene: TRBJ1-2; CDR3 length: 16; CDR3 protein: CASSSLPYASNYGYTF
V gene: TRBV11-2; J gene: TRBJ2-2; CDR3 length: 14; CDR3 protein: CASSLGLVSGELFF
V gene: TRBV5-1; J gene: TRBJ2-5; CDR3 length: 15; CDR3 protein: CASSSTGGSAKTQYF
V gene: TRBV19; J gene: TRBJ1-5; CDR3 length: 17; CDR3 protein: CASSFRTGRVGNQPQHF
V gene: TRBV27; J gene: TRBJ2-1; CDR3 length: 14; CDR3 protein: CASSLLAGRPEQFF
V gene: TRBV5-4; J gene: TRBJ2-5; CDR3 length: 15; CDR3 protein: CASSAETVFQETQYF
V gene: TRBV27; J gene: TRBJ2-5; CDR3 length: 15; CDR3 protein: CASSPNPTGKETQYF
V gene: TRBV20-1; J gene: TRBJ2-1; CDR3 length: 10; CDR3 protein: CSALYNEQFF
V gene: TRBV4-2; J gene: NA; CDR3 length: 13; CDR3 protein: CASSQESPYEQYF
V gene: TRBV28; J gene: TRBJ2-7; CDR3 length: 13; CDR3 protein: CASTTSVSYEQYF
V gene: TRBV5-1; J gene: TRBJ1-1; CDR3 length: 15; CDR3 protein: CASSLGNQGNTEAFF
V gene: TRBV7-3; J gene: TRBJ2-1; CDR3 length: 16; CDR3 protein: CASSPRTSAAYNEQFF
V gene: TRBV6-4; J gene: TRBJ2-2; CDR3 length: 15; CDR3 protein: CASSNREANTGELFF
V gene: TRBV27; J gene: TRBJ2-7; CDR3 length: 14; CDR3 protein: CASRPEAGGLEQYF